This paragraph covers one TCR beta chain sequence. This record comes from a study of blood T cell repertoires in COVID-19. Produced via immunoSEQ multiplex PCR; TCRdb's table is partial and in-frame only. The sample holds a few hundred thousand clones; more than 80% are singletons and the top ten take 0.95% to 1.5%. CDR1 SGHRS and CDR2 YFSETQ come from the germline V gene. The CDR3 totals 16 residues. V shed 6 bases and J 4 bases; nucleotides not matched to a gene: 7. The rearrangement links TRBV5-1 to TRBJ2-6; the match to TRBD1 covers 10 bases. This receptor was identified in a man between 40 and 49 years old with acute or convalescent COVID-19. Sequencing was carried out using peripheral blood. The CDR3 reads CASTRDRGTGANVLTF. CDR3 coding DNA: TGCGCCAGCACTAGGGACAGGGGTACCGGGGCCAACGTCCTGACTTTC.